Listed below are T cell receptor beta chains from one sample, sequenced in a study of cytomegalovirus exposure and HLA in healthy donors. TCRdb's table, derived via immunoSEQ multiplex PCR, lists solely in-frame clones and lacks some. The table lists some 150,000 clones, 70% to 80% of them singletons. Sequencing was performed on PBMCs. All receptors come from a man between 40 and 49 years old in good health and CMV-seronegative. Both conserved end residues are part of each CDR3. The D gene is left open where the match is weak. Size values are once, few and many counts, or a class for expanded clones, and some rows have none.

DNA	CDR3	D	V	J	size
TGTGCCAGCAGGACAGGGTTAAGAGAGCAGTACTTC	CASRTGLREQYF	TRBD1	TRBV7-8	TRBJ2-7	NA
TGTGCCAGCAGCCCGACTAGCGGGGGGGCAGGAGGGCAGTACTTC	CASSPTSGGAGGQYF	TRBD2	TRBV6-6	TRBJ2-7	once
TGCGCCAGCAGCTTGGACAGGCAAGCAACTAATGAAAAACTGTTTTTT	CASSLDRQATNEKLFF	NA	TRBV5-1	TRBJ1-4	NA
TGTGCCAGCAGCCCCCAGACCCGGGAGAAAAAGTATTTT	CASSPQTREKKYF	NA	TRBV27	TRBJ2-3	NA
TGCGCCAGCAGCCAAGGAAGAAGCTATACGCAGTATTTT	CASSQGRSYTQYF	NA	TRBV4-3	TRBJ2-3	NA
TGTGCCATCAGGGCTGAAAGCGGACAGGGGTTTTCCTACAATGAGCAGTTCTTC	CAIRAESGQGFSYNEQFF	TRBD1	TRBV10-3	TRBJ2-1	few
TGTGCCAGCAGCCCGGACAGGTTCCACGAGCAGTACTTC	CASSPDRFHEQYF	TRBD1	TRBV7-9	TRBJ2-7	NA
TGTGCCAGCAGGAGACAGGTGAACACTGAAGCTTTCTTT	CASRRQVNTEAFF	NA	TRBV28	TRBJ1-1	NA
TGCGCCAGCAGCCAAGGCACAGGATCTTTCTCCTACGAGCAGTACTTC	CASSQGTGSFSYEQYF	NA	TRBV4-1	TRBJ2-7	NA
TGTGCCAGCAGTTTAGGAGGGCTCCCATACAATGAGCAGTTCTTC	CASSLGGLPYNEQFF	NA	TRBV28	TRBJ2-1	NA
TGTGCCTGGCCGACCGGGGGTGGCTACACCTTC	CAWPTGGGYTF	NA	TRBV30	TRBJ1-2	NA
TGTGCCATTAGCCGGACGGCGGGTAATCAGCCCCAGCATTTT	CAISRTAGNQPQHF	NA	TRBV7-9	TRBJ1-5	NA
TGTGCCAGCAGGCCCTCACAGGGGGTTAATCAGCCCCAGCATTTT	CASRPSQGVNQPQHF	TRBD1	TRBV6-5	TRBJ1-5	once
TGTGCCATCAGTGACGGCGGCCCTCTTGGCTACACCTTC	CAISDGGPLGYTF	NA	TRBV10-3	TRBJ1-2	NA